This TCR beta chain derives from a study of CD8+ T cells in alopecia areata. Turning to the study itself: Treatment ran 6 to 18 months, with 6 months of follow-up afterward. The study, taken as a whole, reports: Scalp and blood retained many expanded lesional clones during tofacitinib.

A note on this clone: Its specificity is not known.

Noted treatment: oral pan-JAK inhibitor, 5-10 mg twice daily. Sequencing relied on a cDNA template that was reverse transcribed from extracted RNA. Here immunoSEQ multiplex PCR was the method, and the copy in TCRdb shows in-frame clones only, minus some. Of 200,000 to 250,000 clones in the sample, around 66% are singletons; the top ten hold 4% to 4.5%. This CDR3 region has 14 residues. The germline CDR1 and CDR2 sequences are SGHDT and YYEEEE. V gave up 4 bases and J gave up 8 bases, with 13 bases separating them. This sequence was found in a human donor with alopecia areata. This chain links TRBV5-6 with TRBJ1-6, with a tentative D call TRBD1 (5 bases). Here the sequenced sample was CD4+ T cells sorted from blood, taken at week 4, from a patient treated with tofacitinib. The CDR3 coding sequence is TGTGCCAGCAGCCCGTCGGGGGGACATTCACCCCTCCACTTT. Amino acids: CASSPSGGHSPLHF.